Sequencing of this T cell receptor (beta chain) was carried out in a study of beta chain features in type 1 diabetes. At the level of the study: Patients and healthy donors were similar in age, gender and cell yields.

Of the isolated RNA, all was reverse transcribed, and so the sequenced material was expressed TCRB transcripts. Using immunoSEQ multiplex PCR, the repertoire was profiled, and TCRdb retains in-frame clones only, with some absent. The sample contains 900,000 or so clones, under 20% of which appear only once. The V and J ends lost 5 bases and 10 bases, in that order; junction bases with no gene match: 9. This CDR3 contains 13 residues. The V gene's germline CDR1 is SEHNR and CDR2 FQNEAQ (reference sequence). Isolation of CD4+ naive, central memory, regulatory and stem cell-like memory cells was achieved by sorting via CD45RO/CCR7/CD25/CD127/CD95/CD27.

The sequenced sample was naive CD4+ T cells from blood. The receptor's source is a woman aged 18 to 35 in good health. The rearrangement joins TRBV7-9 to TRBJ2-3; 7 bases line up with TRBD1. In DNA form, the CDR3 reads TGTGCCAGCAGCGTCGAGGACAGGACTGCGCAGTATTTT. It specifies CASSVEDRTAQYF. The full variable domain, rest sourced from reference TRBV7-9 and TRBJ2-3, is DTGVSQNPRHKITKRGQNVTFRCDPISEHNRLYWYRQTLGQGPEFLTYFQNEAQLEKSRLLSDRFSAERPKGSFSTLEIQRTEQGDSAMYLCASSVEDRTAQYFGPGTRLTVL.